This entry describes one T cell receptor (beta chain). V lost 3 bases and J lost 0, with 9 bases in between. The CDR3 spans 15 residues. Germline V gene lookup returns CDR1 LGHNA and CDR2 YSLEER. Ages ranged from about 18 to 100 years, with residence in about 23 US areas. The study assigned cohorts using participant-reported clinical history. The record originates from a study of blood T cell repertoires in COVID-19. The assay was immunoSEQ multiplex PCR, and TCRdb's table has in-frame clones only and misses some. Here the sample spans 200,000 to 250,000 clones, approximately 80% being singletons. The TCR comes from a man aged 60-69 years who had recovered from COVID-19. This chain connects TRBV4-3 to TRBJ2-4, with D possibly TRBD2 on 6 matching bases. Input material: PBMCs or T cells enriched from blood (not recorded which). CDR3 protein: CASSQEGLAKNIQYF. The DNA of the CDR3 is TGCGCCAGCAGCCAGGAGGGGTTAGCCAAAAACATTCAGTACTTC.